A single sample is the source of the 13 T cell receptor beta chains below, sequenced in a study of cytomegalovirus exposure and HLA in healthy donors. It was with 60 Vbeta and 13 Jbeta primers that the PCR ran. Repertoires were generated with immunoSEQ multiplex PCR, while TCRdb's copy carries only in-frame clones and drops some. The data show some 130,000 clones, about four fifths seen once. Sequenced input: PBMCs. The source of these receptors is a man in his thirties or forties in good health.

The chain is built from TRBV27 and TRBJ1-2; D remains unclear. This CDR3 has 15 amino acids. Germline values: CDR1 MNHEY, CDR2 SMNVEV (reference sequence). V gave up 0 bases and J gave up 6 bases, with 14 bases separating them. CDR3 nucleotides: TGTGCCAGCAGTTTATCGCCGTTAAGCGGCAATGGCTACACCTTC. Translated: CASSLSPLSGNGYTF.

The V gene is TRBV28, the J gene TRBJ2-2; 7 bases map to TRBD2. V was clipped by 8 bases and J by 4 bases; unmatched bases: 13. The CDR3 has 16 amino acids. CDR1 MDHEN and CDR2 SYDVKM come from the germline V gene. As DNA, the CDR3 is TGTGCCAGCGCCTTTGGGGGGAGGGTTGTCACCGGGGAGCTGTTTTTT. It yields the protein CASAFGGRVVTGELFF.

The chain employs TRBV19 and TRBJ2-3; 7 nucleotides match TRBD1. CDR3 length equals 16 residues. CDR1 is LNHDA and CDR2 is SQIVND in the germline V gene (reference sequence). V lost 1 base to trimming and J lost 4 bases; unmatched junction nucleotides: 8. This CDR3 is CASSIGRQGLADTQYF. Here the CDR3 DNA reads TGTGCCAGTAGTATAGGAAGACAGGGCTTAGCAGATACGCAGTATTTT. The complete variable domain, with remaining parts taken from reference TRBV19 and TRBJ2-3, reads DGGITQSPKYLFRKEGQNVTLSCEQNLNHDAMYWYRQDPGQGLRLIYYSQIVNDFQKGDIAEGYSVSREKKESFPLTVTSAQKNPTAFYLCASSIGRQGLADTQYFGPGTRLTVL.

The chain is built from TRBV29-1 and TRBJ2-2; tentative D call: TRBD2 (5 bases). Per the germline V gene, CDR1 is SQVTM and CDR2 is ANQGSEA. V was shortened by 7 bases and J by 3 bases, with 9 bases between the two germline ends. The CDR3 covers 12 residues. The DNA of the CDR3 is TGCAGCGCCGCCGGGGACACCGGGGAGCTGTTTTTT. It specifies CSAAGDTGELFF.

The chain recombines TRBV15 with TRBJ1-4, with 8 bases aligning to TRBD1. Germline lookup yields CDR1 LNHNV and CDR2 YYDKDF (reference sequence). The trim removed 4 bases at V and 6 bases at J, leaving 7 bases unmatched. The CDR3 is 15 amino acids. The CDR3 coding sequence is TGTGCCACCAGCATTACAGGGGGTTGGGATGAAAAACTGTTTTTT. Translation gives CATSITGGWDEKLFF.

The rearrangement links TRBV21-1 to TRBJ2-1; the table's D call, TRBD2, was not checked against the DNA. TRBV21-1 is flagged as a pseudogene. CDR3 length equals 17 residues. DNA of the CDR3: TGTGCCAGCAGCCTCCGACTAGCGGGAGGGGCGAGGGATGAGCAGTTCTTC. It yields the protein CASSLRLAGGARDEQFF.

The chain uses TRBV18 and TRBJ2-2, with D unclear. Trimming took 3 bases from V and 9 from J, leaving 5 bases between them. In germline, CDR1 is KGHSH, CDR2 LQKENI. The CDR3 consists of 11 residues. DNA for the CDR3: TGTGCCAGCTCACCCCAGAGGGAGCTGTTTTTT. Encoded protein: CASSPQRELFF.

The chain employs TRBV2 and TRBJ2-6, with 9 bases fitting TRBD1. V lost 8 bases, J lost 0 bases, and 8 bases stayed unmatched. Per germline, CDR1 SNHLY and CDR2 FYNNEI. The CDR3 is made up of 17 amino acids. The CDR3 here is CASRGDRANSGANVLTF. The CDR3 bases are TGTGCCAGCCGGGGGGACAGGGCCAACTCTGGGGCCAACGTCCTGACTTTC.

The J gene is TRBJ2-3, the V gene TRBV9, with TRBD2 identical over 8 bases. From germline, CDR1 is SGDLS and CDR2 YYNGEE. The CDR3 sequence is 15 residues long. Trimming at V came to 4 bases and at J to 2 bases, leaving 6 bases not matched to a gene. CDR3 nucleotides: TGTGCCAGCAGCAGGGGACTAGTTGACACAGATACGCAGTATTTT. It is translated as CASSRGLVDTDTQYF.

The chain couples TRBV7-3 to TRBJ2-2; the match to TRBD2 covers 12 bases. The CDR3 contains 19 residues. The V gene's germline CDR1 is SGHTA and CDR2 FQGTGA. V shed 5 bases, J shed 8 bases, and the junction held 18 bases outside the gene matches. CDR3 DNA sequence: TGTGCCAGCAGCCAACAACCAAATCTAGCGGGAGGGCCCTCTGGGGAGCTGTTTTTT. This sequence encodes CASSQQPNLAGGPSGELFF. Drawing the rest from reference TRBV7-3 and TRBJ2-2, the complete variable domain is GAGVSQTPSNKVTEKGKYVELRCDPISGHTALYWYRQSLGQGPEFLIYFQGTGAADDSGLPNDRFFAVRPEGSVSTLKIQRTERGDSAVYLCASSQQPNLAGGPSGELFFGEGSRLTVL.

This chain uses TRBV7-2 with TRBJ2-1, with TRBD2 matching over 8 bases. CDR1 is SGHTA, CDR2 FQGNSA, per germline. Trimming cost V 7 bases and J 9 bases; bases outside gene matches: 11. This CDR3 is built from 14 residues. CDR3 residues: CASNELAARSEQFF. The CDR3 DNA reads as TGTGCCAGCAATGAACTAGCGGCGCGGAGTGAGCAGTTCTTC. The variable domain in full, completed from reference TRBV7-2 and TRBJ2-1, reads GAGVSQSPSNKVTEKGKDVELRCDPISGHTALYWYRQSLGQGLEFLIYFQGNSAPDKSGLPSDRFSAERTGGSVSTLTIQRTQQEDSAVYLCASNELAARSEQFFGPGTRLTVL.

The chain links TRBV7-6 to TRBJ2-7; a possible D gene is TRBD1 (6 bases). The CDR3 consists of 14 residues. V was cut by 5 bases and J by 1 base, with 12 bases left in between. The germline V gene encodes CDR1 SGHVS and CDR2 FNYEAQ. The CDR3 nucleotides are TGTGCCAGCAGCGAAGGACAGTTATCCTACGAGCAGTACTTC. Translated, it gives CASSEGQLSYEQYF.

This clone was seen only a few times. The V gene is TRBV9, the J gene TRBJ2-3; TRBD2 is a possible D gene (5 bases). Trimming pared 4 bases from V and 6 bases from J, leaving 9 bases between. Germline V gene lookup returns CDR1 SGDLS and CDR2 YYNGEE. The length of the CDR3 is 12 residues. CDR3 sequence: CASSPIADTQYF. The CDR3 region has the DNA TGTGCCAGCAGCCCTATAGCGGATACGCAGTATTTT.